The 27 T cell receptor beta chains below were found in one sample sequenced in a study of OX40 agonist ivuxolimab in advanced cancers. Only in-frame clones appear in the TCRdb table, and some are missing; sequencing was by immunoSEQ multiplex PCR. The top ten clones hold about 10% of a sample with about 46,000 clones, 89% of them seen once. The specimen comprised CD4+ or CD8+ T cells sorted from blood, sampled in a trial of the OX40 agonist ivuxolimab. These TCRs come from an adult with an advanced solid tumor such as melanoma, head and neck, liver or kidney cancer.

The chain employs TRBV2 and TRBJ2-5; 10 bases align to TRBD1. J gave up 2 bases and V 1 base, and 4 bases lay outside the gene matches. This CDR3 has 16 amino acids. CDR1 and CDR2 (germline): SNHLY, FYNNEI. CDR3 DNA sequence: TGTGCCAGCAGTGAAGAAGAGGACAGGGGGCAAGAGACCCAGTACTTC. Its translation is CASSEEEDRGQETQYF.

By its share, this clone is medium-sized. The V and J genes are TRBV27 and TRBJ2-7; D might be TRBD1 or TRBD2, each matching 5 bases. Trimming left V 4 bases short and J 1 base short, with 11 bases between. This CDR3 spans 14 amino acids. Per the germline V gene, CDR1 is MNHEY and CDR2 is SMNVEV (reference sequence). This chain's CDR3 is CASSSGGMSYEQYF. The CDR3 DNA reads as TGTGCCAGCAGTTCTGGGGGAATGTCCTACGAGCAGTACTTC.

The gene calls are TRBV5-6 and TRBJ1-4; tentatively, D is TRBD1 (6 bases). Germline-derived CDR1 and CDR2 are SGHDT and YYEEEE. There are 18 residues in the CDR3. V lost 1 base and J lost 1, with 17 bases in between. CDR3 nucleotides: TGTGCCAGCAGCTTGCCCCCTCGGGGGCCCTTAACTAATGAAAAACTGTTTTTT. Translating it yields CASSLPPRGPLTNEKLFF.

V and J are TRBV27 and TRBJ2-1; 9 positions match TRBD1. The length of the CDR3 is 15 residues. The germline V gene encodes CDR1 MNHEY and CDR2 SMNVEV (reference sequence). V was clipped by 5 bases and J by 2 bases; unmatched bases: 4. The CDR3 spells CASSQGQGPYNEQFF. CDR3 nucleotide sequence: TGTGCCAGCAGTCAGGGACAGGGTCCCTACAATGAGCAGTTCTTC.

The chain carries TRBV28 and TRBJ2-3, with 7 bases aligning to TRBD2. The CDR3 contains 13 residues. The germline V gene has CDR1 MDHEN and CDR2 SYDVKM. Unmatched junction bases numbered 4, after V lost 1 base and J lost 9 bases. The CDR3 DNA reads as TGTGCCAGCAGTTTATTTTCGCGGGAGACGCAGTATTTT. Translating it yields CASSLFSRETQYF.

The table lists this clone with a count of one. The rearrangement links TRBV27 to TRBJ1-4; D is undetermined. CDR3 length equals 14 residues. With 8 bases removed from V and 8 bases from J, the gap between germline ends came to 18 bases. The germline V gene encodes CDR1 MNHEY and CDR2 SMNVEV (reference sequence). Here the CDR3 reads CASSPDRRREKLFF. In DNA, the CDR3 is TGTGCCAGCTCCCCGGACCGCCGGAGAGAAAAACTGTTTTTT.

The chain recombines TRBV7-8 with TRBJ2-1; TRBD2 aligns across 7 bases. CDR1 and CDR2 from the germline V gene are SGHVS and FQNEAQ. The ends lost 5 bases at V and 8 bases at J; junction bases unmatched: 12. CDR3 length: 15 residues. The DNA for the CDR3 is TGTGCCAGCAGCCAGCGGGACTCAGCCGGGGATGAGCAGTTCTTC. It is translated as CASSQRDSAGDEQFF. The full variable domain, its missing parts supplied by reference TRBV7-8 and TRBJ2-1, is GAGVSQSPRYKVAKRGQDVALRCDPISGHVSLFWYQQALGQGPEFLTYFQNEAQLDKSGLPSDRFFAERPEGSVSTLKIQRTQQEDSAVYLCASSQRDSAGDEQFFGPGTRLTVL.

The DNA of the CDR3 is TGTGCCAGCAGTTTGGTGACTAGCGCCACGGGGCGCTCTCTCGAGCAGTACTTC. Protein product: CASSLVTSATGRSLEQYF. The chain recombines TRBV28 with TRBJ2-5; 8 nucleotides align to TRBD2. With the DNA end fitting TRBJ2-7 better, the J assignment may be wrong. Germline values: CDR1 MDHEN, CDR2 SYDVKM. The CDR3 has 18 residues.

This rearrangement joins TRBV2 to TRBJ1-5; the D gene is possibly TRBD1 (6 bases). Per the germline V gene, CDR1 is SNHLY and CDR2 is FYNNEI. The V end lost 8 bases, the J end lost 2 bases, and 22 bases lay between the germline ends. The CDR3 totals 17 residues. CDR3 nucleotides: TGTGCCAGCCAAACTGGGGCAGGGGATCCGGGCAATCAGCCCCAGCATTTT. It translates to CASQTGAGDPGNQPQHF. The whole variable domain, filled in from reference TRBV2 and TRBJ1-5, reads EPEVTQTPSHQVTQMGQEVILRCVPISNHLYFYWYRQILGQKVEFLVSFYNNEISEKSEIFDDQFSVERPDGSNFTLKIRSTKLEDSAMYFCASQTGAGDPGNQPQHFGDGTRLSIL.

This chain uses TRBV5-6 with TRBJ2-3; D is possibly TRBD1 (5 bases). CDR1 and CDR2 (germline): SGHDT, YYEEEE. The V end lost 4 bases, the J end lost 2 bases, and 8 bases lay between the germline ends. CDR3 length: 13 residues. The CDR3 coding sequence is TGTGCCAGCAGCCCAGGGTTCACAGATACGCAGTATTTT. This encodes CASSPGFTDTQYF. Supplemented by reference TRBV5-6 and TRBJ2-3, the full variable domain reads DAGVTQSPTHLIKTRGQQVTLRCSPKSGHDTVSWYQQALGQGPQFIFQYYEEEERQRGNFPDRFSGHQFPNYSSELNVNALLLGDSALYLCASSPGFTDTQYFGPGTRLTVL.

V and J are TRBV13 and TRBJ1-5; D gene ambiguous. Trimming shortened V by 5 bases and J by 15 bases, and 14 bases separated the two germline ends. The CDR3 has 11 amino acids. Germline values: CDR1 PRHDT, CDR2 FYEKMQ (reference sequence). This CDR3 is CASSKGDRLHF. The CDR3 DNA follows: TGTGCCAGCAGCAAAGGCGATCGCTTGCATTTT.

The V and J genes are TRBV6-5 and TRBJ2-5; D uncertain. Trimming took off 2 bases at V and 5 bases at J, with 6 bases between the two ends. The CDR3 spans 12 residues. Germline V gene lookup returns CDR1 MNHEY and CDR2 SVGAGI. The CDR3 DNA reads TGTGCCAGCAGTTACGATTTGGAGACCCAGTACTTC. It specifies CASSYDLETQYF.

This chain connects TRBV30 to TRBJ1-2; TRBD1 matches at 9 bases. This CDR3 contains 15 residues. The V segment lost 4 bases and the J segment 2 bases; nucleotides outside the gene matches: 8. Germline V lookup: CDR1 GTSNPN, CDR2 SVGIG (reference sequence). The CDR3 bases are TGTGCCTGGAACCTTGGGACAGGGATAAACTATGGCTACACCTTC. It encodes CAWNLGTGINYGYTF.

This chain links TRBV9 with TRBJ1-2; D perhaps matches TRBD1 (6 bases). The V and J ends lost 3 bases and 5 bases respectively, with 23 bases between them. The germline gives CDR1 SGDLS, CDR2 YYNGEE. CDR3 length equals 17 residues. This chain's CDR3 is CASSGTGHLNALYGYTF. Here the CDR3 DNA reads TGTGCCAGCAGCGGGACGGGACACCTGAATGCGCTTTATGGCTACACCTTC.

The rearrangement links TRBV29-1 to TRBJ2-7, with D tentatively TRBD1 (5 bases). The CDR3 has 11 amino acids. Trimming removed 6 bases from V and 5 bases from J, with 11 bases in between. CDR1 and CDR2 (germline): SQVTM, ANQGSEA. The CDR3 DNA reads TGCAGCGTGGCAGGGATGGACGAGCAGTACTTC. Translating gives CSVAGMDEQYF.

The chain combines TRBV28 with TRBJ2-3, with a possible D match to TRBD2 (6 bases). Germline loops: CDR1 MDHEN, CDR2 SYDVKM. Trimming pared 5 bases from V and 7 bases from J, leaving 13 bases between. This CDR3 has 13 residues. CDR3: CASSRRGLNTQYF. CDR3 sequence (DNA): TGTGCCAGCAGTCGGAGGGGACTGAATACGCAGTATTTT.

The chain has TRBV9 and TRBJ1-2; tentative D call: TRBD1 (5 bases). Germline V lookup: CDR1 SGDLS, CDR2 YYNGEE. Trimming took 0 bases from V and 5 from J, leaving 14 bases between them. This CDR3 is built from 15 residues. CDR3 amino acids: CASSVGGGAGYGYTF. DNA of the CDR3: TGTGCCAGCAGCGTAGGAGGAGGGGCGGGTTATGGCTACACCTTC.

The rearrangement uses TRBV27 and TRBJ1-2; 7 nucleotides agree with TRBD1. Germline CDR1 is MNHEY and CDR2 is SMNVEV (reference sequence). The CDR3 runs 14 residues. Unmatched junction bases numbered 8, after V lost 5 bases and J lost 5 bases. The CDR3 nucleotides are TGTGCCAGCAGTATTCAGGGGGTCGGTTATGGCTACACCTTC. It codes for CASSIQGVGYGYTF.

This clone was seen only a few times. The chain couples TRBV6-6 to TRBJ2-1; TRBD2 is a possible D gene (5 bases). CDR1 and CDR2 from the germline V gene are MNHNY and SVGAGI (reference sequence). This CDR3 region has 15 residues. Trimming pared 4 bases from V and 0 bases from J, leaving 10 bases between. CDR3: CASSSLAVSYNEQFF. The CDR3 DNA reads TGTGCCAGCAGTTCTCTAGCAGTCTCCTACAATGAGCAGTTCTTC.

This clone was found a few times. J is TRBJ2-1 and V is TRBV7-9; 8 bases are a match to TRBD1. CDR1 is SEHNR, CDR2 FQNEAQ, per germline (reference sequence). After removal of 5 bases from V and 6 bases from J, the junction contained 12 bases not matched to a gene. The CDR3 consists of 16 residues. CDR3 region: CASSDAGGNPLNEQFF. In nucleotides, the CDR3 is TGTGCCAGCAGCGATGCAGGGGGCAACCCCCTCAATGAGCAGTTCTTC.

By sample share, this clone is large (0.1 to 1%). This rearrangement joins TRBV6-6 to TRBJ2-7; a possible D gene is TRBD2 (6 bases). The length of the CDR3 is 12 residues. Germline assignment: CDR1 MNHNY and CDR2 SVGAGI (reference sequence). With 7 bases removed from V and 6 bases from J, the gap between germline ends came to 13 bases. CDR3 amino acids: CASTHGSIEQYF. DNA of the CDR3: TGTGCCAGCACACACGGGAGTATCGAGCAGTACTTC.

The V and J genes are TRBV29-1 and TRBJ1-2; D is ambiguous. Germline CDR1 and CDR2: SQVTM and ANQGSEA. This CDR3 is 12 amino acids long. Deletions cut 1 base from V and 5 bases from J, with 8 bases between. The CDR3 is CSVEVTYYGYTF. Written as DNA, the CDR3 is TGCAGCGTTGAAGTGACGTATTATGGCTACACCTTC.

The chain joins TRBV5-6 to TRBJ1-1; D is undetermined. This CDR3 has 12 residues. V dropped 2 bases and J dropped 0 bases, with 2 bases sitting between them. Germline V gene data show CDR1 as SGHDT and CDR2 as YYEEEE. CDR3 protein: CASSFMNTEAFF. CDR3 DNA: TGTGCCAGCAGCTTCATGAACACTGAAGCTTTCTTT.

This chain links TRBV19 with TRBJ1-5; D remains ambiguous. This CDR3 comprises 12 residues. V lost 5 bases to trimming and J lost 7 bases, with 9 bases between them. Germline loops: CDR1 LNHDA, CDR2 SQIVND (reference sequence). For the CDR3, the DNA is TGTGCCAGTAGTCCAGGAGTCCAGCCCCAGCATTTT. It codes for CASSPGVQPQHF.

This clone is a singleton in its sample. This chain joins TRBV13 and TRBJ1-1; a possible D gene is TRBD1 (5 bases). CDR3 length: 12 residues. V was pared by 4 bases and J by 9 bases, with 12 bases between. CDR1 is PRHDT, CDR2 FYEKMQ, per germline (reference sequence). The CDR3 DNA follows: TGTGCCAGCAGCTCATCCGGGACCAAAGCTTTCTTT. As protein: CASSSSGTKAFF.

The rearrangement links TRBV27 to TRBJ2-7; no clear D gene. With 5 bases removed from V and 3 bases from J, the gap between germline ends came to 11 bases. Germline V gene sequence: CDR1 MNHEY, CDR2 SMNVEV (reference sequence). This CDR3 is 13 amino acids long. As DNA, the CDR3 is TGTGCCAGCAGTCCCCCTGGGCACTACGAGCAGTACTTC. Amino acids: CASSPPGHYEQYF.

The rearrangement uses TRBV9 and TRBJ1-1, with 7 positions matching TRBD1. This CDR3 spans 15 amino acids. The V gene's germline CDR1 is SGDLS and CDR2 YYNGEE. V lost 5 bases to trimming and J lost 9 bases; unmatched junction nucleotides: 16. The CDR3 region has the DNA TGTGCCAGCAGTTTGACAGGGCTTCCCTACGAGAAAGCTTTCTTT. It specifies CASSLTGLPYEKAFF.